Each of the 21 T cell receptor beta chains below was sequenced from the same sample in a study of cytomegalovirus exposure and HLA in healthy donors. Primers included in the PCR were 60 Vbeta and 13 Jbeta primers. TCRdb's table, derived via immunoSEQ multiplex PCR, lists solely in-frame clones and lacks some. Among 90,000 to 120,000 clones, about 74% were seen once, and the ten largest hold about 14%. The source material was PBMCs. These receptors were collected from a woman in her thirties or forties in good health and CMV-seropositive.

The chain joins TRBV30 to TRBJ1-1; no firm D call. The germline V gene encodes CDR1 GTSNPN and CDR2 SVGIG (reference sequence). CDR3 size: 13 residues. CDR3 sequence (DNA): TGTGCTTATGCCCCGGCGGTCTCACTTGAAGCTTTCTTT. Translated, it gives CAYAPAVSLEAFF. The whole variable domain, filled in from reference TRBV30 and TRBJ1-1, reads SQTIHQWPATLVQPVGSPLSLECTVEGTSNPNLYWYRQAAGRGLQLLFYSVGIGQISSEVPQNLSASRPQDRQFILSSKKLLLSDSGFYLCAYAPAVSLEAFFGQGTRLTVV.

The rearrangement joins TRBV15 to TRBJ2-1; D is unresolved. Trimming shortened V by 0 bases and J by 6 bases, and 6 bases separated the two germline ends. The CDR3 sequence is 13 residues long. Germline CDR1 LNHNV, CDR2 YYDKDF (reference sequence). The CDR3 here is CATSREFSNEQFF. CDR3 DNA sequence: TGTGCCACCAGCAGAGAATTTAGCAATGAGCAGTTCTTC.

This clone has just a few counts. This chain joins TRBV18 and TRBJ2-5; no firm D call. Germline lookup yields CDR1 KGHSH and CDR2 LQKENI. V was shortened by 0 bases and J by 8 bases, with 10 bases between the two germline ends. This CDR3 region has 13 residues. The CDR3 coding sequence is TGTGCCAGCTCACCACCCACCCGCGGTACCCAGTACTTC. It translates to CASSPPTRGTQYF.

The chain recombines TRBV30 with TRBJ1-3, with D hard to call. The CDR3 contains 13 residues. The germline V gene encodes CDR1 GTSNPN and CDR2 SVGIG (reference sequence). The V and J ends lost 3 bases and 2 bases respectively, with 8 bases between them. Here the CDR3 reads CAWSTPAGNTIYF. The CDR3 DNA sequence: TGTGCCTGGAGCACCCCGGCTGGAAACACCATATATTTT. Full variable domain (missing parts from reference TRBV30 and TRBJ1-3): SQTIHQWPATLVQPVGSPLSLECTVEGTSNPNLYWYRQAAGRGLQLLFYSVGIGQISSEVPQNLSASRPQDRQFILSSKKLLLSDSGFYLCAWSTPAGNTIYFGEGSWLTVV.

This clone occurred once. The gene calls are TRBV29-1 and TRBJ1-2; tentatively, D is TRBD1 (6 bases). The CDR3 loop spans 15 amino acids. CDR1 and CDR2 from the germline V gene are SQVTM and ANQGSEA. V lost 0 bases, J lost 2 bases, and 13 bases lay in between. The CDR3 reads CSVEDLGGGNYGYTF. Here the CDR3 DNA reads TGCAGCGTTGAAGATCTAGGGGGAGGGAACTATGGCTACACCTTC.

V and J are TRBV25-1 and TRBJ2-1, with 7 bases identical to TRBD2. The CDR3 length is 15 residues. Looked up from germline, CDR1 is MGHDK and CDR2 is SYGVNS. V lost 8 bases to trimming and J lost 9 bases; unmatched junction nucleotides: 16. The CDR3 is CASGMGGGVGREQFF. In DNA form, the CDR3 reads TGTGCCAGCGGGATGGGGGGGGGTGTAGGGCGTGAGCAGTTCTTC.

CDR3 protein: CASSLAPGTANEKLFF. CDR3 bases: TGTGCCAGCAGCTTGGCCCCCGGGACTGCTAATGAAAAACTGTTTTTT. The chain is built from TRBV5-4 and TRBJ1-4; weak D call: TRBD1 (5 bases). The germline V and J ends were trimmed by 0 bases and 3 bases, with 12 bases remaining between them. Germline assignment: CDR1 SGHNT and CDR2 YYREEE (reference sequence). This CDR3 comprises 16 residues. The full variable domain, with the rest looked up from reference TRBV5-4 and TRBJ1-4, is ETGVTQSPTHLIKTRGQQVTLRCSSQSGHNTVSWYQQALGQGPQFIFQYYREEENGRGNFPPRFSGLQFPNYSSELNVNALELDDSALYLCASSLAPGTANEKLFFGSGTQLSVL.

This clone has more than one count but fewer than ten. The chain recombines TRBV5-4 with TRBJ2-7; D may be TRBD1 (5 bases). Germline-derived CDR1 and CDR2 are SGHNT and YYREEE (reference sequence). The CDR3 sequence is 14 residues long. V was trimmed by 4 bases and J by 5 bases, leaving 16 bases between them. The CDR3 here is CASSLQSGYDEQYF. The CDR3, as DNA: TGTGCCAGCAGCCTTCAGTCAGGGTATGACGAGCAGTACTTC.

The CDR3 nucleotides read TGCAGTGCTAGAGATCGAGGGCCCTACACCTTC. This gives the protein CSARDRGPYTF. V gene TRBV20-1 combines with J gene TRBJ1-2; D remains unclear. CDR1 and CDR2 from the germline V gene are DFQATT and SNEGSKA (reference sequence). CDR3 length equals 11 residues. Trimming pared 0 bases from V and 10 bases from J, leaving 9 bases between.

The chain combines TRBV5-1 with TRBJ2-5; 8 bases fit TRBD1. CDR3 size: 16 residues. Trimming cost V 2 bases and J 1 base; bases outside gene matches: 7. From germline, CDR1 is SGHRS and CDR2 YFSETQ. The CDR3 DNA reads TGCGCCAGCAGCTTTAGGACAGGGATGCGCCAAGAGACCCAGTACTTC. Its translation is CASSFRTGMRQETQYF.

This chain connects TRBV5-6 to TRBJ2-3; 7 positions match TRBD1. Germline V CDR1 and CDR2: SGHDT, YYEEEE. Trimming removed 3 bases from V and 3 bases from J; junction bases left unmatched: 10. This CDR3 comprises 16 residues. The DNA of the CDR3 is TGTGCCAGCAGCTGGGAAAGGGGGCTTAAAACAGATACGCAGTATTTT. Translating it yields CASSWERGLKTDTQYF.

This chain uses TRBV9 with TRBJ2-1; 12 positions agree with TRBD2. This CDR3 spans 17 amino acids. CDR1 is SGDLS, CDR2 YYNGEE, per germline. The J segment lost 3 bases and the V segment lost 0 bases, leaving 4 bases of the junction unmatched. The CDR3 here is CASSVGLAGAYYNEQFF. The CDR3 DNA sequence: TGTGCCAGCAGCGTAGGACTAGCGGGGGCTTACTACAATGAGCAGTTCTTC.

The CDR3 loop reads CASSQDTGGGLTNTGELFF. DNA for the CDR3: TGCGCCAGCAGCCAAGATACGGGGGGGGGCCTGACGAACACCGGGGAGCTGTTTTTT. This rearrangement joins TRBV4-3 to TRBJ2-2; 8 bases are shared with TRBD2. Germline lookup yields CDR1 LGHNA and CDR2 YSLEER. Trimming at V came to 0 bases and at J to 0 bases, leaving 9 bases not matched to a gene. The CDR3 covers 19 residues.

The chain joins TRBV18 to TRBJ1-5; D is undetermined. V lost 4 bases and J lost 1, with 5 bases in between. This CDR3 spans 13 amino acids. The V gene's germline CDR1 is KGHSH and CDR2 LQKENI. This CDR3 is CASSRESNQPQHF. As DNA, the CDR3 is TGTGCCAGCTCACGGGAGAGCAATCAGCCCCAGCATTTT.

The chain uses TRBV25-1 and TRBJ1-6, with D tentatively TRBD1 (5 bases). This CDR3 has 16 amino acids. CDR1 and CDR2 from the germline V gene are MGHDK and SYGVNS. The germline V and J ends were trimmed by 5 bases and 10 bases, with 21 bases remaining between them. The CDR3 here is CASSPTGLRLGSPLHF. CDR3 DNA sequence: TGTGCCAGCAGTCCCACGGGACTCCGACTAGGGTCACCCCTCCACTTT. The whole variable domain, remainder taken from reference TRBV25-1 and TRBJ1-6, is EADIYQTPRYLVIGTGKKITLECSQTMGHDKMYWYQQDPGMELHLIHYSYGVNSTEKGDLSSESTVSRIRTEHFPLTLESARPSHTSQYLCASSPTGLRLGSPLHFGNGTRLTVT.

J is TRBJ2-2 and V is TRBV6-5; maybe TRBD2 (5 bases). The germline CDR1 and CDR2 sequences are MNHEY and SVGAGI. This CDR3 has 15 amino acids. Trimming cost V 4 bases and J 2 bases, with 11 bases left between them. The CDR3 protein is CASSWARTNTGELFF. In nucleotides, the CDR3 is TGTGCCAGCAGTTGGGCTCGGACTAACACCGGGGAGCTGTTTTTT.

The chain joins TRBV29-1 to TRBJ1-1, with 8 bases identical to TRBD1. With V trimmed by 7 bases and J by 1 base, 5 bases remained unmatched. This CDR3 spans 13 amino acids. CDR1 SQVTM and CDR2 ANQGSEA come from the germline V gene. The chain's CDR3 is CSARTGKNTEAFF. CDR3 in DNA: TGCAGCGCTCGGACAGGGAAGAACACTGAAGCTTTCTTT.

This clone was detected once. The CDR3 nucleotides read TGTGCCAGCAGTTTCCACCTGGGACAGGGAAACGTCCTGACTTTC. This translates into CASSFHLGQGNVLTF. The chain joins TRBV6-5 to TRBJ2-6; the match to TRBD1 covers 9 bases. Germline values: CDR1 MNHEY, CDR2 SVGAGI. This CDR3 has 15 residues. The J segment lost 10 bases and the V segment lost 4 bases, leaving 8 bases of the junction unmatched.

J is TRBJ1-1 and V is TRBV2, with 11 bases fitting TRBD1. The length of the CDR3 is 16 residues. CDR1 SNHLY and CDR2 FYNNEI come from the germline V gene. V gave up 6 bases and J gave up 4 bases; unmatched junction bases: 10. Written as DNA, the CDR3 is TGTGCCAGCAGATCAGGGACAGGGGGGTTGTCCACTGAAGCTTTCTTT. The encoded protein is CASRSGTGGLSTEAFF.

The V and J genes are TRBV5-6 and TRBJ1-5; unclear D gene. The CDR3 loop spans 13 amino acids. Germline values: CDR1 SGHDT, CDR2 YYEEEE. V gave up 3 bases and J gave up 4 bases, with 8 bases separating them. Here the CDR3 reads CASSWSGNQPQHF. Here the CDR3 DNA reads TGTGCCAGCAGCTGGTCGGGGAATCAGCCCCAGCATTTT.

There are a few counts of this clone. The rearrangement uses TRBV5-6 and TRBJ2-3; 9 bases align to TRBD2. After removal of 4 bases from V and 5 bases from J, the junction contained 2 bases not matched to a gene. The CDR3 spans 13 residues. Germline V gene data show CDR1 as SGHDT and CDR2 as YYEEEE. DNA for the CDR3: TGTGCCAGCAGCCGAGCGGGGGGAGATACGCAGTATTTT. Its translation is CASSRAGGDTQYF.